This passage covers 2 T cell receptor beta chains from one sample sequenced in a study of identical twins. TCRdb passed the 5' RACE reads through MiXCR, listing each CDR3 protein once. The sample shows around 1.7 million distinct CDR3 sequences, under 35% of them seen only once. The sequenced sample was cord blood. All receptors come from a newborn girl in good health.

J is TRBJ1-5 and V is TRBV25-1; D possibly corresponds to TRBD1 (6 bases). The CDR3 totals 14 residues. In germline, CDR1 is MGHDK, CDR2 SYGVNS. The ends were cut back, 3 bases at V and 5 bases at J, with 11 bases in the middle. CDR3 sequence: CASSDRGGYQPQHF. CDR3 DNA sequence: TGTGCCAGCAGTGACAGGGGAGGCTATCAGCCCCAGCATTTT.

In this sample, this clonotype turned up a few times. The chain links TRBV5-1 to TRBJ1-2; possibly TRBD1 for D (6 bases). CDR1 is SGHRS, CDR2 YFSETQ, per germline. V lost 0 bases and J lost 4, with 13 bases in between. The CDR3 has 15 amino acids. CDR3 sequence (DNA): TGCGCCAGCAGCTTGGCAGGGGCGCGGGCCTATGGCTACACCTTC. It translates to CASSLAGARAYGYTF.